The T cell receptor beta chain under discussion was sequenced for a study of technical replicates of blood from a handful of donors. Sequenced by immunoSEQ multiplex PCR; TCRdb stores in-frame clones only, minus some. The table lists tens of thousands of clones, approximately 90% of them singletons. Germline CDR1 MNHEY, CDR2 SVGAGI. Trimming at V came to 5 bases and at J to 3 bases, leaving 9 bases not matched to a gene. CDR3 length: 15 amino acids. This chain links TRBV6-5 with TRBJ1-1, with 7 bases lining up with TRBD1. Sample: T cells isolated from PBMCs. The TCR was taken from a human donor in good health. The CDR3: CASSPAGGSDTEAFF. The CDR3 DNA reads as TGTGCCAGCAGTCCGGCAGGGGGATCGGACACTGAAGCTTTCTTT.